The TCR beta chain described here comes from a study of T cell responses to AZD1222 COVID-19 vaccine. Study as a whole: Samples with a second dose at about 4 or about 12 weeks were pooled together.

Sequencing used immunoSEQ multiplex PCR; TCRdb keeps in-frame clones, though not all of them. The repertoire has around 100,000 clones, about 86% of them found once; the top ten carry 5%. Points from the study as a whole: Repertoires in all cases were sampled only once the peak T cell response had passed. Recipients of AZD1222 seropositive at baseline numbered only 6 or 7.

About this clone: The target antigen is unknown.

This TCR came from an adult in good health. Here the sequenced sample was peripheral blood, taken on day 0 of AZD1222 vaccination.

The CDR3 nucleotides are TGTGCCGGGACCGGGACAGGGAAAGAGACCCAGTACTTC. Translated, it gives CAGTGTGKETQYF. V gene TRBV30 combines with J gene TRBJ2-5, with 9 bases identical to TRBD1. The CDR3 runs to 13 residues. CDR1 is GTSNPN, CDR2 SVGIG, per germline (reference sequence). J was trimmed by 3 bases and V by 8 bases; bases with no gene match: 7. Based on the CDR3 plus reference TRBV30 and TRBJ2-5, the full variable domain is SQTIHQWPATLVQPVGSPLSLECTVEGTSNPNLYWYRQAAGRGLQLLFYSVGIGQISSEVPQNLSASRPQDRQFILSSKKLLLSDSGFYLCAGTGTGKETQYFGPGTRLLVL.